One sample yielded the 7 T cell receptor beta chains listed below, sequenced in a study of T-cell memory formation after mild COVID-19. Each CDR3 protein is one row after TCRdb ran MiXCR on the 5' RACE reads. The sample comprises 350,000 to 500,000 distinct CDR3 sequences, roughly a quarter of which are singletons, and roughly 13% rests with the top ten. Sequencing input: PBMCs or a T cell subset sorted from them (not recorded which). The receptors originated from an adult woman who had mild COVID-19 (a few samples of this study predate the infection). Cell type and time point are not known.

This clonotype has ten or more counts. This chain links TRBV5-4 with TRBJ2-2; 7 bases match TRBD2. The V segment lost 0 bases and the J segment 4 bases; nucleotides outside the gene matches: 3. Looked up from germline, CDR1 is SGHNT and CDR2 is YYREEE (reference sequence). The CDR3 runs to 15 residues. CDR3 residues: CASSLAGRATGELFF. CDR3 nucleotides: TGTGCCAGCAGCTTGGCGGGGAGGGCCACCGGGGAGCTGTTTTTT.

The sample holds a few counts of this clonotype. This chain links TRBV10-3 with TRBJ1-6, with 9 bases aligning to TRBD1. Germline V lookup: CDR1 ENHRY, CDR2 SYGVKD. The CDR3 loop spans 15 amino acids. V lost 10 bases and J lost 1; bases outside the gene matches: 5. The CDR3 reads CATEDRGSYNSPLHF. Here the CDR3 DNA reads TGTGCCACAGAGGACAGGGGATCCTATAATTCACCCCTCCACTTT.

This rearrangement joins TRBV27 to TRBJ2-1; TRBD1 aligns across 9 bases. This CDR3 region has 18 residues. The ends lost 3 bases at V and 0 bases at J; junction bases unmatched: 9. Germline CDR1 MNHEY, CDR2 SMNVEV (reference sequence). The DNA of the CDR3 is TGTGCCAGCAGTTTGCCTTCTCCGGGACAGGGCTCCTACAATGAGCAGTTCTTC. Translation gives CASSLPSPGQGSYNEQFF.

The chain recombines TRBV7-2 with TRBJ1-3, with D unresolved. CDR3 size: 15 residues. Germline CDR1 SGHTA, CDR2 FQGNSA. V was pared by 5 bases and J by 0 bases, with 11 bases between. CDR3 coding DNA: TGTGCCAGCAGCCCCCCAGCGGGCTCTGGAAACACCATATATTTT. Translation: CASSPPAGSGNTIYF. The full variable domain, its missing parts supplied by reference TRBV7-2 and TRBJ1-3, is GAGVSQSPSNKVTEKGKDVELRCDPISGHTALYWYRQSLGQGLEFLIYFQGNSAPDKSGLPSDRFSAERTGGSVSTLTIQRTQQEDSAVYLCASSPPAGSGNTIYFGEGSWLTVV.

This clonotype was recorded many times. The chain employs TRBV4-3 and TRBJ2-7; no clear D gene. The germline V and J ends were trimmed by 0 bases and 5 bases, with 17 bases remaining between them. Germline V gene lookup returns CDR1 LGHNA and CDR2 YSLEER. The CDR3 extends over 16 amino acids. In nucleotides, the CDR3 is TGCGCCAGCAGCCAAGATGGTACAGAGAAGCATCACGAGCAGTACTTC. Translating it yields CASSQDGTEKHHEQYF.

The chain joins TRBV6-2 or TRBV6-3 to TRBJ2-1; TRBD2 is a possible D gene (6 bases). This CDR3 spans 13 amino acids. V dropped 5 bases and J dropped 9 bases, with 14 bases sitting between them. Germline V lookup: CDR1 MNHEY, CDR2 SVGEGT. DNA for the CDR3: TGTGCCAGCAGTCTGGGACTCTCTAGTGAGCAGTTCTTC. As protein: CASSLGLSSEQFF.

The chain has TRBV7-2 and TRBJ2-7, with D possibly being TRBD1 or TRBD2 (5 bases each). Between the trimmed V and J ends, which lost 3 bases and 0 bases, there was a span of 12 bases. The germline gives CDR1 SGHTA, CDR2 FQGNSA. This CDR3 is built from 15 residues. In DNA, the CDR3 is TGTGCCAGCAGCTTCGGGTCGGGGACCTCCTACGAGCAGTACTTC. Its protein product is CASSFGSGTSYEQYF.